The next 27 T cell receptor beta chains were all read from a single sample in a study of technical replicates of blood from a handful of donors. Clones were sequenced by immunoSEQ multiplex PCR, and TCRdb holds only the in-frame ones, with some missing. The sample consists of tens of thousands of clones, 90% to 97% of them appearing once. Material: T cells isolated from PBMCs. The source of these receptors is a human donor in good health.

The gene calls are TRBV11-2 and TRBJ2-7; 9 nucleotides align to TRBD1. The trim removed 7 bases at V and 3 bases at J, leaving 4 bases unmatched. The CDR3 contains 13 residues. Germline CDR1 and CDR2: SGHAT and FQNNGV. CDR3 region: CASKGTGFYEQYF. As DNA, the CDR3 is TGTGCCAGCAAAGGGACAGGGTTCTACGAGCAGTACTTC.

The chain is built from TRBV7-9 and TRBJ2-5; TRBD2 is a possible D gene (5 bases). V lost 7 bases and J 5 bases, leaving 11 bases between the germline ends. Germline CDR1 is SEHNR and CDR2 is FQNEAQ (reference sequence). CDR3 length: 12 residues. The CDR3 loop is CASTPRGETQYF. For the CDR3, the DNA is TGTGCCAGCACCCCTCGAGGGGAGACCCAGTACTTC.

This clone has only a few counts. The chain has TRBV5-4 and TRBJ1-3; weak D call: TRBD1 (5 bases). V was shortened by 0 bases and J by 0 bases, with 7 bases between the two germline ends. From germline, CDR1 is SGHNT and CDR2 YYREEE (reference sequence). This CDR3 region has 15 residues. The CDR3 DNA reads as TGTGCCAGCAGCTTGGGACAGCCCTCTGGAAACACCATATATTTT. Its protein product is CASSLGQPSGNTIYF. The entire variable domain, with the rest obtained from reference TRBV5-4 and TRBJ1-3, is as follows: ETGVTQSPTHLIKTRGQQVTLRCSSQSGHNTVSWYQQALGQGPQFIFQYYREEENGRGNFPPRFSGLQFPNYSSELNVNALELDDSALYLCASSLGQPSGNTIYFGEGSWLTVV.

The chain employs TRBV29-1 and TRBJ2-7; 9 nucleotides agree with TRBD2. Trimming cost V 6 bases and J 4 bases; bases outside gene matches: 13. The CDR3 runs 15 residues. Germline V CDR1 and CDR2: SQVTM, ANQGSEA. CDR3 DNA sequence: TGCAGCGTCTTTGAGCGGGCTAGCGGGAAGTACGAGCAGTACTTC. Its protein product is CSVFERASGKYEQYF.

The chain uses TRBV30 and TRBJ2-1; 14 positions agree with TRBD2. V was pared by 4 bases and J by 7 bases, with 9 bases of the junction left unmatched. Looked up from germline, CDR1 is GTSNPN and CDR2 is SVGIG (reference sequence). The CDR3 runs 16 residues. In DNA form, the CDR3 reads TGTGCCTGGACAGGGACTAGCGGGGGAATAAGGAATGAGCAGTTCTTC. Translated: CAWTGTSGGIRNEQFF.

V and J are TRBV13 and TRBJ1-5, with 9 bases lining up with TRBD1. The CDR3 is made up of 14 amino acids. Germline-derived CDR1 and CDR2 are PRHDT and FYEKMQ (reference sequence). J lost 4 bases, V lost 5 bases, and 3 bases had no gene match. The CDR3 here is CASSQGQGNQPQHF. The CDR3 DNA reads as TGTGCCAGCAGCCAGGGACAGGGTAATCAGCCCCAGCATTTT.

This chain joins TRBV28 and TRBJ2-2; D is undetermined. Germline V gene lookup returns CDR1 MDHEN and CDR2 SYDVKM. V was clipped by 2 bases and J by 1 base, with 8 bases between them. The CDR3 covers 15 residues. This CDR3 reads CASSLMVGNTGELFF. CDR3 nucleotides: TGTGCCAGCAGTTTAATGGTCGGGAACACCGGGGAGCTGTTTTTT.

In nucleotides, the CDR3 is TGTGCCAGCAGCTTATCGACAGGGGGCTTCGATCAGCCCCAGCATTTT. Translation: CASSLSTGGFDQPQHF. This chain connects TRBV9 to TRBJ1-5; 10 nucleotides line up with TRBD1. This CDR3 comprises 16 residues. Germline V CDR1 and CDR2: SGDLS, YYNGEE. The ends lost 4 bases at V and 5 bases at J; junction bases unmatched: 9.

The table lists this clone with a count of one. This CDR3 reads CASSAGTAAYGYTF. The CDR3 DNA reads as TGTGCCAGCAGCGCTGGGACAGCAGCATATGGCTACACCTTC. The chain is built from TRBV28 and TRBJ1-2; TRBD1 matches 7 bases. Germline V gives CDR1 MDHEN, CDR2 SYDVKM. With 6 bases clipped from V and 5 bases from J, the junction kept 9 bases outside the gene matches. The CDR3 spans 14 residues.

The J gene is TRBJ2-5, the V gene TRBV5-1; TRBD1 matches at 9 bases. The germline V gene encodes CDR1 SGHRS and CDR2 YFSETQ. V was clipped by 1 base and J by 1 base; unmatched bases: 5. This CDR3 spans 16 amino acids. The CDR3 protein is CASSLIQGAIQETQYF. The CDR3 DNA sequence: TGCGCCAGCAGCTTGATACAGGGGGCGATCCAAGAGACCCAGTACTTC.

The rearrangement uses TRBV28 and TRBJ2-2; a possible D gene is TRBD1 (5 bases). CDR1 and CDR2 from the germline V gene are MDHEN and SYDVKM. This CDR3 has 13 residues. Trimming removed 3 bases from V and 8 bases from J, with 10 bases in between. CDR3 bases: TGTGCCAGCAGTTTCAGGGTCGCAGGGGAGCTGTTTTTT. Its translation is CASSFRVAGELFF.

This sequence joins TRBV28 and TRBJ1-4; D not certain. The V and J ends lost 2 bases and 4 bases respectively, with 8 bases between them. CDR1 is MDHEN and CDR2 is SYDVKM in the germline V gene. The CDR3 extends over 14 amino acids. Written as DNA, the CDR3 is TGTGCCAGCAGTTTAGTTTCACATAATGAAAAACTGTTTTTT. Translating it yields CASSLVSHNEKLFF.

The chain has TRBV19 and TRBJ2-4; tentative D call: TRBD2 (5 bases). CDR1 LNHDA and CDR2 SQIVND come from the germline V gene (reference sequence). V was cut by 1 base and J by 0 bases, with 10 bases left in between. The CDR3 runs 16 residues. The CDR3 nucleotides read TGTGCCAGTAGTATAGGGCGCGGACTAGCCAAAAACATTCAGTACTTC. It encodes CASSIGRGLAKNIQYF.

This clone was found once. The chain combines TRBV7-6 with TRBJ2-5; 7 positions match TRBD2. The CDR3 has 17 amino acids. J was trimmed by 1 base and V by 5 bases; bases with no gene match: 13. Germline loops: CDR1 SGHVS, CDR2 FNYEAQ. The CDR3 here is CASSLGGSSGIQETQYF. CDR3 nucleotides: TGTGCCAGCAGCCTCGGGGGATCTAGCGGAATCCAAGAGACCCAGTACTTC.

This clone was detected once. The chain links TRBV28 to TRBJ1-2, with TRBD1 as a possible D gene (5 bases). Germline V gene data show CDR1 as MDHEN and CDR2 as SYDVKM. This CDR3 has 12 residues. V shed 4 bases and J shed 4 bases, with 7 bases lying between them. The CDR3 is CASSWGGYGYTF. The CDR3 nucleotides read TGTGCCAGCAGTTGGGGGGGCTATGGCTACACCTTC.

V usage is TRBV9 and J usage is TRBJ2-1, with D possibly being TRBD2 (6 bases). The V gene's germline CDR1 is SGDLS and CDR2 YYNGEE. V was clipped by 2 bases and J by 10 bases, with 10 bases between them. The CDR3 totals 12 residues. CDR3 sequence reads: CASSVGGIEQFF. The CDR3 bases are TGTGCCAGCAGCGTTGGCGGGATCGAGCAGTTCTTC.

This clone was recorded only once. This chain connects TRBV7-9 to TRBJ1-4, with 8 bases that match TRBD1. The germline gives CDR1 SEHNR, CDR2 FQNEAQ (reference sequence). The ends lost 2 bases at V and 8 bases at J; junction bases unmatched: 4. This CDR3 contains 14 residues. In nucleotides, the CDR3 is TGTGCCAGCAGCTTAAACAGGGGGAAAGAAAAACTGTTTTTT. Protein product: CASSLNRGKEKLFF.

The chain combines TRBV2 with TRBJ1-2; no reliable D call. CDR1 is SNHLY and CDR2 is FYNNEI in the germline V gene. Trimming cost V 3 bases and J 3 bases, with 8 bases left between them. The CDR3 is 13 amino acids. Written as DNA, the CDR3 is TGTGCCAGCAGTGAGTTGGCAGACTATGGCTACACCTTC. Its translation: CASSELADYGYTF.

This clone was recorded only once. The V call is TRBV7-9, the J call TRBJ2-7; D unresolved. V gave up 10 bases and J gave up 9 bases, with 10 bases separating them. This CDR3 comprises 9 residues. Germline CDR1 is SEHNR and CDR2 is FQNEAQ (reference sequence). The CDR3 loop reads CATDPGQYF. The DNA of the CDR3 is TGTGCCACTGATCCGGGGCAGTACTTC.

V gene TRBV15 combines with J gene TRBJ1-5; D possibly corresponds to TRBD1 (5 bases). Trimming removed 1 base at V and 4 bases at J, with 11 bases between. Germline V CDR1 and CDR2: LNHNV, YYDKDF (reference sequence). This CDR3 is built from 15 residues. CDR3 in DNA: TGTGCCACCAGCAGAGTTGGGGCGGGAAATCAGCCCCAGCATTTT. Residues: CATSRVGAGNQPQHF.

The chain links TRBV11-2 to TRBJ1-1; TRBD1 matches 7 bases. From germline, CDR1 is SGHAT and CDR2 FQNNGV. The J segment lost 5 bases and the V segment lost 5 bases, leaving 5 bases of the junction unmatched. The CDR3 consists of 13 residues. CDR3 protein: CASSQLTGTEAFF. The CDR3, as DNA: TGTGCCAGCAGCCAGCTGACAGGGACTGAAGCTTTCTTT.

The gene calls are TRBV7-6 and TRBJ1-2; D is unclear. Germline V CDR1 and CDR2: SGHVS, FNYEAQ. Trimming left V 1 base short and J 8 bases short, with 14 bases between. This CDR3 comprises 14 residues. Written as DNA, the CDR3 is TGTGCCAGCAGCTTAGTTGACACAGACCGCGGCTACACCTTC. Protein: CASSLVDTDRGYTF.

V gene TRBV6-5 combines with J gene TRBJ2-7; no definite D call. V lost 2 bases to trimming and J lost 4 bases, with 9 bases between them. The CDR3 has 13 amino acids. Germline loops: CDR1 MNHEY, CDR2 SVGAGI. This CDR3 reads CASSYGLGYEQYF. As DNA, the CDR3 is TGTGCCAGCAGTTACGGTCTCGGTTACGAGCAGTACTTC.

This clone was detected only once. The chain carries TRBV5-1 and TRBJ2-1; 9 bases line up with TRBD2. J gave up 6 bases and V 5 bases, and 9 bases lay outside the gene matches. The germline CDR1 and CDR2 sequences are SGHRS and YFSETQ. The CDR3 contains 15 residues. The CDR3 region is CASRMAGGPPNEQFF. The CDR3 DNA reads TGCGCCAGCAGGATGGCGGGGGGGCCTCCCAATGAGCAGTTCTTC.

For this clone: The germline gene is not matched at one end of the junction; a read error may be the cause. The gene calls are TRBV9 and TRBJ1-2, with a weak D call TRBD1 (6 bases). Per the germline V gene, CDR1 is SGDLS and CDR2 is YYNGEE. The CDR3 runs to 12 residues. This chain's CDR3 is CASRASLGQQSF. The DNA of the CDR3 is TGTGCCAGCAGAGCTTCGTTAGGACAGCAATCCTTC.

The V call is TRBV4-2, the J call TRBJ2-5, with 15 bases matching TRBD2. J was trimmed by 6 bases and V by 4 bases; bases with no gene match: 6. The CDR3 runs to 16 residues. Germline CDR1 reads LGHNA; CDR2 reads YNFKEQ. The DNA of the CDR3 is TGTGCCAGCAGCCCGGGAGGGACTAGCGGGGGGCAGACCCAGTACTTC. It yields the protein CASSPGGTSGGQTQYF.

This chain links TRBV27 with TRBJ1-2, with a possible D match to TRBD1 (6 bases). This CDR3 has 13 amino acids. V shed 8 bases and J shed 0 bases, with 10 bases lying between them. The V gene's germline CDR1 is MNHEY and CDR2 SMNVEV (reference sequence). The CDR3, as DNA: TGTGCCAGCGCCCGGACAGCTAACTATGGCTACACCTTC. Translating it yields CASARTANYGYTF.